Below, 7 T cell receptor beta chains from the same sample are listed, as sequenced in a study of regulatory T cells in long-lasting Graves disease. This sample's time point: persistent/refractory GD, antithyroid drugs over 5 years with positive TRAb. RNA from PBMCs was the source of the TCR library. Library construction for TCR beta used iRepertoire HTBI primers and Arm-PCR of CDR3 regions. TCRdb used MiXCR to reprocess the multiplex PCR reads, holding one entry per CDR3 protein. Of over 350,000 distinct CDR3 sequences in the sample, around 20% were seen once. Sample: peripheral blood mononuclear cells (PBMCs), taken when the disease was refractory, from a patient treated with antithyroid drugs. Every receptor here comes from a female donor with Graves disease.

This clonotype was observed at least ten times. This chain connects TRBV6-1 to TRBJ1-2; possible D gene TRBD1, 6 bases. The V end lost 6 bases, the J end lost 8 bases, and 16 bases lay between the germline ends. This CDR3 is 13 amino acids long. Looked up from germline, CDR1 is MNHNS and CDR2 is SASEGT. The DNA for the CDR3 is TGTGCCAGCAGGAGGGACACGGCTAGCGGCTACACCTTC. This translates into CASRRDTASGYTF.

The rearrangement uses TRBV19 and TRBJ1-5, with no clear D. Germline V gives CDR1 LNHDA, CDR2 SQIVND (reference sequence). The CDR3 consists of 13 residues. Trimming left V 7 bases short and J 6 bases short, with 13 bases between. Here the CDR3 reads CASNPGSVQPQHF. In DNA, the CDR3 is TGTGCCAGTAATCCGGGATCGGTTCAGCCCCAGCATTTT.

The rearrangement links TRBV6-5 to TRBJ2-1, with 13 bases matching TRBD2. The germline gives CDR1 MNHEY, CDR2 SVGAGI. With V trimmed by 2 bases and J by 1 base, 5 bases remained unmatched. This CDR3 spans 18 amino acids. Here the CDR3 reads CASSYTSGRARSYNEQFF. CDR3 in DNA: TGTGCCAGCAGTTACACTAGCGGGAGGGCCCGGTCCTACAATGAGCAGTTCTTC.

This clonotype was recorded at least ten times. J is TRBJ2-7 and V is TRBV12-5; D is unresolved. The CDR3 runs to 13 residues. With 1 base removed from V and 2 bases from J, the gap between germline ends came to 6 bases. Germline V CDR1 and CDR2: LGHNT, FRNRAP. The CDR3 nucleotides read TGTGCTAGTGGTTTGGCTAGTGCCTACGAGCAGTACTTC. As protein: CASGLASAYEQYF.

The genes are TRBV6-1 and TRBJ2-2; no definite D call. Trimming pared 5 bases from V and 11 bases from J, leaving 12 bases between. The CDR3 totals 12 residues. The germline gives CDR1 MNHNS, CDR2 SASEGT. Here the CDR3 reads CASSRSDKELFF. In nucleotides, the CDR3 is TGTGCCAGCAGTCGGAGTGATAAAGAGCTGTTTTTT.

This clonotype was seen ten or more times. This chain links TRBV12-3 or TRBV12-4 with TRBJ1-1; tentatively, D is TRBD1 (6 bases). CDR3 length: 18 amino acids. V was pared by 4 bases and J by 0 bases, with 21 bases between. CDR3 nucleotides: TGTGCCAGCAGTTCCCCACGTAACAGGGAGTTTTTGAACACTGAAGCTTTCTTT. As protein: CASSSPRNREFLNTEAFF.

This clonotype was observed a handful of times. The chain has TRBV30 and TRBJ1-4; D unresolved. CDR1 is GTSNPN, CDR2 SVGIG, per germline (reference sequence). This CDR3 has 12 amino acids. V lost 1 base, J lost 4 bases, and 4 bases lay in between. The CDR3 DNA reads as TGTGCCTGGAGTGGGGGTAATGAAAAACTGTTTTTT. This encodes CAWSGGNEKLFF.